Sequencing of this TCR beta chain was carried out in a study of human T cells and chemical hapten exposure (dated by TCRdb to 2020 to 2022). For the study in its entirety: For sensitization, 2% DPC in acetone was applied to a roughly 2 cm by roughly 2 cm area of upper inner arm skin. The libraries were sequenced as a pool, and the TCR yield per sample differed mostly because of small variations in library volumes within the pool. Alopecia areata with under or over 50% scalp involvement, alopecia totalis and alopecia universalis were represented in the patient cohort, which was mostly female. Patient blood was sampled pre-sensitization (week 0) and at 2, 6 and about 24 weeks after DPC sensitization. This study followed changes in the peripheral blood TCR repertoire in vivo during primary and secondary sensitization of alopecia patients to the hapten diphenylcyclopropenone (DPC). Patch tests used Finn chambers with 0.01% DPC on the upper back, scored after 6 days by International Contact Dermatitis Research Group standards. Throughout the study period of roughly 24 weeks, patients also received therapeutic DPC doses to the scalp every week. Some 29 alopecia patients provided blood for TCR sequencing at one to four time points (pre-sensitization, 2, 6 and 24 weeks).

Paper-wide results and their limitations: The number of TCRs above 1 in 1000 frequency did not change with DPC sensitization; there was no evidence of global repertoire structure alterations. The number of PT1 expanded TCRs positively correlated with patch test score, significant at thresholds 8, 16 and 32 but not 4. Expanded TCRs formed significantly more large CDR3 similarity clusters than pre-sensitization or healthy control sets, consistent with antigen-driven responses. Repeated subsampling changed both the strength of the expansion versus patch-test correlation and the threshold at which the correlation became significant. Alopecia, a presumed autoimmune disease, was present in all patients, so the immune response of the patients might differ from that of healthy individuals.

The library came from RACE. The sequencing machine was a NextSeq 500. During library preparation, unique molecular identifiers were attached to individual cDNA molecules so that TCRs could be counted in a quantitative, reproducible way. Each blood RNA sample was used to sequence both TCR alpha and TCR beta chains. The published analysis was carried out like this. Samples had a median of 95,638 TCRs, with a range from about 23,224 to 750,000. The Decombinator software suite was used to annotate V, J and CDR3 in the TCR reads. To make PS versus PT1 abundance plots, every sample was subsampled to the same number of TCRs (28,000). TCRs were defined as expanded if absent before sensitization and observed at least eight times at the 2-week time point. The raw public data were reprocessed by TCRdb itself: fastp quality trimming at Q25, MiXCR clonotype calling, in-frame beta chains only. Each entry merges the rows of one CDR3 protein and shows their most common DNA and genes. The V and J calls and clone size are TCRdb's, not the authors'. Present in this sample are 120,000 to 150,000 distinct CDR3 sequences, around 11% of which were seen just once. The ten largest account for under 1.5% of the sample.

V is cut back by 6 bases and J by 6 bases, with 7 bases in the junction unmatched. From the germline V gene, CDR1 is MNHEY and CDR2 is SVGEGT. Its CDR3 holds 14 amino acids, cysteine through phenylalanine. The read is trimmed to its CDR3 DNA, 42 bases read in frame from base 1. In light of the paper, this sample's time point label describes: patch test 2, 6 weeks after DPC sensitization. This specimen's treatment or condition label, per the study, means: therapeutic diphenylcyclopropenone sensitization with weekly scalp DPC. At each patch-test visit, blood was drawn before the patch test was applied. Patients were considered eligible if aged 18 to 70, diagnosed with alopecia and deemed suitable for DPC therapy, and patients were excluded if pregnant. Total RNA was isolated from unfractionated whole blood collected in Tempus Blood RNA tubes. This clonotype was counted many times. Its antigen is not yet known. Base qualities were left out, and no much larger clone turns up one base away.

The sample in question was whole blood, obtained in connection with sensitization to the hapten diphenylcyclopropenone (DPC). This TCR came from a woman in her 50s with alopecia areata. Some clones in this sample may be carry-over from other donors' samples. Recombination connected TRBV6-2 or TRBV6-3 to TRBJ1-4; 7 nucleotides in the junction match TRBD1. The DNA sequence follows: TGTGCCAGCAGCAGGGGACAGAGTCATGAAAAACTGTTTTTT. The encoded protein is CASSRGQSHEKLFF.